What follows is one T cell receptor (beta chain) and its context. Its antigen is unidentified. This specimen comes from a study of T cell clonotyping in hematopoietic cell transplantation. Study-wide findings and caveats: At the given depth, recipient repertoires were over 95% de novo clonotypes. Higher Inverse Simpson Index values in graft donor and pretransplant recipient predicted broader posttransplant TCR diversity. CD4 and CD8 repertoire contributions could not be separated without sorting. Recipient TCR diversity dropped after transplant; expanded clonotypes rose from day 30 to 180.

Only in-frame clones appear in the TCRdb table, and some are missing; sequencing was by immunoSEQ multiplex PCR. The table has about 41,000 clones, about 95% seen once. CDR1 and CDR2 (germline): SGHRS, YFSETQ. V lost 9 bases, J lost 7 bases, and 18 bases stayed unmatched. The CDR3 contains 15 residues. The sample comprised peripheral blood mononuclear cells. The chain links TRBV5-1 to TRBJ1-2; 7 bases are a match to TRBD1. The source is a man aged 30 to 45 in good health. Some clones in this sample may be carry-over from other donors' samples. The CDR3 reads CATNTGQGGLSGYTF. In DNA, the CDR3 is TGCGCCACTAACACCGGCCAGGGGGGCTTAAGTGGCTACACCTTC.